The 30 T cell receptor beta chains in this list originate from one sample, sequenced in a study of blood T cell repertoires in COVID-19. Only in-frame clones appear in the TCRdb table, and some are missing; sequencing was by immunoSEQ multiplex PCR. The profile shows some 140,000 clones, 91% of them singletons. Sequenced material: peripheral blood. All receptors come from a man aged 50-59 years with acute or convalescent COVID-19.

The genes are TRBV10-2 and TRBJ2-1, with D unresolved. Germline CDR1 and CDR2: WSHSY and SAAADI. The CDR3 consists of 14 residues. The germline V and J ends were trimmed by 8 bases and 5 bases, with 16 bases remaining between them. The CDR3 sequence: CASLSPEWHNEQFF. CDR3 bases: TGCGCCAGCCTCTCCCCCGAATGGCACAATGAGCAGTTCTTC.

The rearrangement links TRBV7-9 to TRBJ1-6; perhaps TRBD1 as D (5 bases). Germline V gene data show CDR1 as SEHNR and CDR2 as FQNEAQ (reference sequence). The CDR3 consists of 14 residues. Trimming pared 0 bases from V and 5 bases from J, leaving 5 bases between. CDR3 residues: CASSLADNNSPLHF. CDR3 sequence (DNA): TGTGCCAGCAGCTTAGCGGACAATAATTCACCCCTCCACTTT.

V usage is TRBV3-1 (or the pseudogene TRBV3-2) and J usage is TRBJ1-6; TRBD1 is a possible D gene (5 bases). V lost 0 bases to trimming and J lost 7 bases, with 10 bases between them. Germline V gives CDR1 LGHDT, CDR2 YNNKEL (reference sequence). The CDR3 loop spans 15 amino acids. CDR3 amino acids: CASSQEARVNSPLHF. DNA for the CDR3: TGTGCCAGCAGCCAAGAGGCCAGGGTGAATTCACCCCTCCACTTT.

This chain links TRBV10-3 with TRBJ2-1; 12 bases agree with TRBD2. With 4 bases clipped from V and 10 bases from J, the junction kept 2 bases outside the gene matches. This CDR3 has 13 residues. CDR1 is ENHRY and CDR2 is SYGVKD in the germline V gene. The CDR3 bases are TGTGCCATCAGTGGAGGGACTAGCGGGGAGCAGTTCTTC. Its protein product is CAISGGTSGEQFF.

This sequence joins TRBV19 and TRBJ2-1, with D possibly being TRBD1 (5 bases). The CDR3 has 13 amino acids. The V gene's germline CDR1 is LNHDA and CDR2 SQIVND (reference sequence). Trimming cost V 5 bases and J 9 bases, with 14 bases left between them. The CDR3 DNA follows: TGTGCCAGTAGTCCCCAGGGTTATCTTGAGCAGTTCTTC. This gives the protein CASSPQGYLEQFF.

The chain is built from TRBV2 and TRBJ1-2, with 7 nucleotides matching TRBD1. CDR1 SNHLY and CDR2 FYNNEI come from the germline V gene. The CDR3 sequence is 14 residues long. Trimming removed 3 bases from V and 4 bases from J; junction bases left unmatched: 5. CDR3: CASSENRGGYGYTF. The CDR3 bases are TGTGCCAGCAGTGAGAACAGGGGAGGCTATGGCTACACCTTC.

The J gene is TRBJ1-4, the V gene TRBV5-6; D remains unclear. Germline assignment: CDR1 SGHDT and CDR2 YYEEEE. This CDR3 region has 15 residues. Trimming left V 0 bases short and J 8 bases short, with 14 bases between. CDR3 in amino acids: CASSLAFGGGEKLFF. The CDR3, as DNA: TGTGCCAGCAGCTTGGCCTTCGGAGGAGGCGAAAAACTGTTTTTT.

This clone was seen once. V usage is TRBV5-1 and J usage is TRBJ1-4; no definite D call. CDR1 and CDR2 (germline): SGHRS, YFSETQ. This CDR3 spans 14 amino acids. V was cut by 4 bases and J by 8 bases, with 15 bases left in between. CDR3 in DNA: TGCGCCAGCAGCCTGACTTCCTCAGCCGAAAAACTGTTTTTT. Translation: CASSLTSSAEKLFF. Using reference TRBV5-1 and TRBJ1-4 for the parts outside the CDR3, the full variable domain is KAGVTQTPRYLIKTRGQQVTLSCSPISGHRSVSWYQQTPGQGLQFLFEYFSETQRNKGNFPGRFSGRQFSNSRSEMNVSTLELGDSALYLCASSLTSSAEKLFFGSGTQLSVL.

This clone showed up just a few times. The chain is built from TRBV19 and TRBJ2-1; D perhaps matches TRBD1 (5 bases). V lost 4 bases to trimming and J lost 8 bases, with 12 bases between them. Germline CDR1 LNHDA, CDR2 SQIVND (reference sequence). There are 13 residues in the CDR3. The CDR3 loop is CASSTTVKDEQFF. CDR3 DNA sequence: TGTGCCAGTAGTACGACAGTTAAGGATGAGCAGTTCTTC. The full variable domain, rest sourced from reference TRBV19 and TRBJ2-1, is DGGITQSPKYLFRKEGQNVTLSCEQNLNHDAMYWYRQDPGQGLRLIYYSQIVNDFQKGDIAEGYSVSREKKESFPLTVTSAQKNPTAFYLCASSTTVKDEQFFGPGTRLTVL.

This chain joins TRBV30 and TRBJ1-5, with D possibly TRBD1 on 5 matching bases. From germline, CDR1 is GTSNPN and CDR2 SVGIG (reference sequence). The CDR3 is 17 residues long. V shed 0 bases and J shed 2 bases, with 17 bases lying between them. The CDR3 protein is CAWSVRMGDWGNQPQHF. CDR3 nucleotide sequence: TGTGCCTGGAGTGTACGTATGGGGGACTGGGGCAATCAGCCCCAGCATTTT.

The CDR3 nucleotides read TGCGCCAGCAGGTCTCCGGGACAGGGTAACAGTGGCTACACCTTC. Translating gives CASRSPGQGNSGYTF. J is TRBJ1-2 and V is TRBV5-1; 9 bases match TRBD1. Trimming at V came to 5 bases and at J to 7 bases, leaving 12 bases not matched to a gene. The length of the CDR3 is 15 residues. Per germline, CDR1 SGHRS and CDR2 YFSETQ. Full variable domain (rest looked up from reference TRBV5-1 and TRBJ1-2): KAGVTQTPRYLIKTRGQQVTLSCSPISGHRSVSWYQQTPGQGLQFLFEYFSETQRNKGNFPGRFSGRQFSNSRSEMNVSTLELGDSALYLCASRSPGQGNSGYTFGSGTRLTVV.

V is TRBV7-8 and J is TRBJ2-7; 7 bases are a match to TRBD2. Germline assignment: CDR1 SGHVS and CDR2 FQNEAQ. CDR3 length equals 14 residues. With V trimmed by 2 bases and J by 3 bases, 4 bases remained unmatched. CDR3 in DNA: TGTGCCAGCAGCTTATTAGCTAGCGGCTACGAGCAGTACTTC. The encoded protein is CASSLLASGYEQYF.

V usage is TRBV5-1 and J usage is TRBJ2-5; tentative D call: TRBD2 (5 bases). Trimming took off 5 bases at V and 7 bases at J, with 9 bases between the two ends. Germline loops: CDR1 SGHRS, CDR2 YFSETQ. The CDR3 has 11 amino acids. The CDR3 region is CASRGRGTQYF. CDR3 DNA sequence: TGCGCCAGCAGGGGTCGGGGGACCCAGTACTTC.

The chain joins TRBV18 to TRBJ1-5; possibly TRBD1 for D (6 bases). Germline CDR1 and CDR2: KGHSH and LQKENI. This CDR3 is 15 amino acids long. The V and J ends lost 3 bases and 4 bases respectively, with 13 bases between them. CDR3 in amino acids: CASSPSGTPNQPQHF. The CDR3 region has the DNA TGTGCCAGCTCACCTTCCGGGACACCAAATCAGCCCCAGCATTTT. Combining the CDR3 with reference TRBV18 and TRBJ1-5 gives the whole variable domain NAGVMQNPRHLVRRRGQEARLRCSPMKGHSHVYWYRQLPEEGLKFMVYLQKENIIDESGMPKERFSAEFPKEGPSILRIQQVVRGDSAAYFCASSPSGTPNQPQHFGDGTRLSIL.

This clone was seen a few times. This sample also contains other DNA sequences that code for the same CDR3. The chain is built from TRBV9 and TRBJ1-3; no reliable D call. This CDR3 is built from 16 residues. Trimming removed 0 bases at V and 0 bases at J, with 10 bases between. Germline CDR1 and CDR2: SGDLS and YYNGEE. The chain's CDR3 is CASSVGRGSSGNTIYF. The CDR3, as DNA: TGTGCCAGCAGCGTAGGCCGGGGATCCTCTGGAAACACCATATATTTT.

The rearrangement joins TRBV6-6 to TRBJ1-1, with TRBD1 identical over 7 bases. V dropped 6 bases and J dropped 6; count of bases not matched to a gene: 10. This CDR3 contains 14 residues. Per the germline V gene, CDR1 is MNHNY and CDR2 is SVGAGI (reference sequence). The CDR3 region has the DNA TGTGCCAGCAGGACCCTGACAGGGAGCCCTGAAGCTTTCTTT. It is translated as CASRTLTGSPEAFF.

The CDR3 protein is CASSESWAGDTQYF. The CDR3 DNA reads TGTGCCAGCAGTGAGAGTTGGGCGGGGGATACGCAGTATTTT. The chain employs TRBV2 and TRBJ2-3; D perhaps matches TRBD2 (6 bases). V was pared by 3 bases and J by 6 bases, with 13 bases between. Germline assignment: CDR1 SNHLY and CDR2 FYNNEI. The CDR3 runs to 14 residues.

The gene calls are TRBV19 and TRBJ2-3; maybe TRBD2 (6 bases). The germline V and J ends were trimmed by 6 bases and 1 base, with 11 bases remaining between them. The CDR3 runs to 14 residues. Germline lookup yields CDR1 LNHDA and CDR2 SQIVND (reference sequence). The CDR3, as DNA: TGTGCCAGTAGGTCGGGCGGGGGCACAGATACGCAGTATTTT. Translated: CASRSGGGTDTQYF.

The chain combines TRBV7-9 with TRBJ1-4; no definite D call. The CDR3 is 16 amino acids. The germline V gene encodes CDR1 SEHNR and CDR2 FQNEAQ (reference sequence). V was trimmed by 5 bases and J by 2 bases, leaving 15 bases between them. The CDR3 DNA is TGTGCCAGCAGCGCTCCGAGGAGTGGCACTAATGAAAAACTGTTTTTT. Protein sequence: CASSAPRSGTNEKLFF.

This chain joins TRBV28 and TRBJ2-3, with a possible D match to TRBD2 (6 bases). Trimming pared 3 bases from V and 3 bases from J, leaving 10 bases between. Germline V gene sequence: CDR1 MDHEN, CDR2 SYDVKM. The CDR3 has 14 amino acids. CDR3 coding DNA: TGTGCCAGCAGTTTCTTTCTAGCGACAGATACGCAGTATTTT. As protein: CASSFFLATDTQYF.

The chain employs TRBV4-3 and TRBJ1-1; 7 nucleotides agree with TRBD1. The CDR3 totals 13 residues. Germline trimming cut 6 bases from V and 0 bases from J; bases unmatched to any gene: 1. Germline V gene lookup returns CDR1 LGHNA and CDR2 YSLEER. The CDR3 DNA follows: TGCGCCAGCAGGGGACAGCTGAACACTGAAGCTTTCTTT. Amino acid sequence: CASRGQLNTEAFF.

The chain couples TRBV7-8 to TRBJ1-5; D may be TRBD1 (5 bases). Deletions cut 4 bases from V and 2 bases from J, with 18 bases between. CDR3 size: 17 residues. Germline assignment: CDR1 SGHVS and CDR2 FQNEAQ. CDR3 nucleotide sequence: TGTGCCAGCAGCTACTTCCCAGGGCCAATGGGCAATCAGCCCCAGCATTTT. Translated, it gives CASSYFPGPMGNQPQHF.

This rearrangement joins TRBV28 to TRBJ1-5; D gene ambiguous. The CDR3 has 12 amino acids. Between the trimmed V and J ends, which lost 1 base and 8 bases, there was a span of 6 bases. CDR1 and CDR2 from the germline V gene are MDHEN and SYDVKM. As DNA, the CDR3 is TGTGCCAGCAGTTTATATACAAAGCCCCAGCATTTT. It specifies CASSLYTKPQHF.

This clone was detected only once. This chain joins TRBV6-1 and TRBJ2-3; D is possibly TRBD2 (5 bases). CDR1 is MNHNS, CDR2 SASEGT, per germline. V lost 2 bases to trimming and J lost 11 bases, with 14 bases between them. The CDR3 loop spans 13 amino acids. The CDR3 DNA reads as TGTGCCAGCAGTGAAACCGTTAGAGGAGGGCAGTATTTT. It specifies CASSETVRGGQYF.

The gene calls are TRBV7-9 and TRBJ2-3; 10 positions match TRBD2. The CDR3 is 16 amino acids. V was pared by 5 bases and J by 5 bases, with 10 bases of the junction left unmatched. The germline V gene encodes CDR1 SEHNR and CDR2 FQNEAQ (reference sequence). In DNA, the CDR3 is TGTGCCAGCAGCGTAGGTGCTAGCGGGAGTGGAGATACGCAGTATTTT. Its protein is CASSVGASGSGDTQYF.

This sequence joins TRBV5-1 and TRBJ1-2; D gene uncertain. Trimming took 0 bases from V and 3 from J, leaving 9 bases between them. The CDR3 consists of 14 residues. From germline, CDR1 is SGHRS and CDR2 YFSETQ. For the CDR3, the DNA is TGCGCCAGCAGCTTGGCCCCGGGTGACTATGGCTACACCTTC. Translated, it gives CASSLAPGDYGYTF.

The chain combines TRBV6-5 with TRBJ2-5; 8 bases map to TRBD2. The germline CDR1 and CDR2 sequences are MNHEY and SVGAGI. This CDR3 has 14 amino acids. The junction had 8 bases not matched to a gene; V was cut back by 10 bases and J by 1 base. CDR3 region: CATKAGAFQETQYF. CDR3 nucleotide sequence: TGTGCCACCAAAGCGGGAGCCTTCCAAGAGACCCAGTACTTC.

The chain joins TRBV6-6 to TRBJ1-2; no clear D. The CDR3 spans 12 residues. Germline CDR1 reads MNHNY; CDR2 reads SVGAGI (reference sequence). V gave up 4 bases and J gave up 9 bases, with 12 bases separating them. This CDR3 reads CASSSPGISYTF. The CDR3 DNA follows: TGTGCCAGCAGTTCCCCGGGAATTAGCTACACCTTC.

The chain employs TRBV5-6 and TRBJ2-5; D is perhaps TRBD1 (5 bases). Germline CDR1 SGHDT, CDR2 YYEEEE. This CDR3 has 14 amino acids. The V end was cut by 2 bases, the J end by 10 bases, with 18 bases between. CDR3 region: CASSLIGQGGDQYF. The DNA of the CDR3 is TGTGCCAGCAGCTTAATCGGGCAGGGTGGTGACCAGTACTTC.

The V gene is TRBV7-2, the J gene TRBJ1-2; 7 bases map to TRBD1. With 5 bases clipped from V and 0 bases from J, the junction kept 6 bases outside the gene matches. Germline loops: CDR1 SGHTA, CDR2 FQGNSA. The CDR3 spans 15 residues. The CDR3 protein is CASSPRQGSNYGYTF. CDR3 coding DNA: TGTGCCAGCAGCCCTCGACAGGGATCTAACTATGGCTACACCTTC.